What follows describes a single T cell receptor (beta chain). Its antigen is unknown. The donors formed part of the approximately 120-subject validation cohort, distinct from the roughly 730-subject first cohort. The data were taken from a study of cytomegalovirus exposure and HLA in healthy donors. Study summary: The roughly 130 validation repertoires used the same platform as the 650 to 850 first-cohort repertoires (as reported by a later analysis). Findings of the study overall: Despite most TCR sequences being rare, some public TCRs occurred in many donors. Both high specificity and high sensitivity reportedly marked the classifier's diagnosis of cytomegalovirus status.

The germline CDR1 and CDR2 sequences are SEHNR and FQNEAQ (reference sequence). The CDR3 contains 15 residues. V gave up 3 bases and J gave up 3 bases; unmatched junction bases: 3. Assay used: immunoSEQ multiplex PCR; TCRdb lists only in-frame clones, some missing. The profile shows about 130,000 clones, about 96% of them singletons. J is TRBJ2-7 and V is TRBV7-9; TRBD2 agrees at 12 bases. The sample consisted of PBMCs. The sequence was obtained from a man younger than 35 in good health and CMV-seronegative. CDR3 nucleotides: TGTGCCAGCAGCTTCGGACTAGCGGGGAACTACGAGCAGTACTTC. Translated, it gives CASSFGLAGNYEQYF.